Presented here are 24 T cell receptor beta chains from one specimen sequenced in a study of blood T cell repertoires in COVID-19. Clones were read by immunoSEQ multiplex PCR, and TCRdb kept only the in-frame ones, dropping some. This sample has more than 55,000 clones, with about nine tenths found just once. Input material: peripheral blood. The receptors derive from a man of 80 years or more with acute or convalescent COVID-19.

The rearrangement joins TRBV25-1 to TRBJ2-7; perhaps TRBD2 as D (6 bases). The germline gives CDR1 MGHDK, CDR2 SYGVNS. CDR3 size: 15 residues. Trimming removed 4 bases from V and 5 bases from J, with 18 bases in between. CDR3 sequence: CASSGNAGYVNEQYF. The DNA of the CDR3 is TGTGCCAGCAGTGGAAATGCGGGATACGTCAACGAGCAGTACTTC.

The chain links TRBV7-9 to TRBJ1-4; D is undetermined. Germline CDR1 is SEHNR and CDR2 is FQNEAQ (reference sequence). V dropped 5 bases and J dropped 10 bases, with 20 bases sitting between them. The CDR3 is 15 amino acids. DNA for the CDR3: TGTGCCAGCAGCCTGGCCGGCCCTCCAACGGGAAAACTGTTTTTT. Its translation is CASSLAGPPTGKLFF.

The V and J genes are TRBV27 and TRBJ2-5; 8 bases align to TRBD1. The CDR3 is 15 residues long. The trim removed 0 bases at V and 2 bases at J, leaving 2 bases unmatched. Germline CDR1 and CDR2: MNHEY and SMNVEV (reference sequence). CDR3 sequence: CASSLSRQGQETQYF. CDR3 nucleotide sequence: TGTGCCAGCAGTTTATCGAGACAGGGGCAAGAGACCCAGTACTTC.

This clone has a handful of counts. This chain uses TRBV11-2 with TRBJ1-1, with no clear D. Germline V gives CDR1 SGHAT, CDR2 FQNNGV. The CDR3 sequence is 12 residues long. Trimming pared 1 base from V and 5 bases from J, leaving 5 bases between. The CDR3 loop reads CASSLAGTEAFF. Written as DNA, the CDR3 is TGTGCCAGCAGCTTAGCCGGGACTGAAGCTTTCTTT. Complete variable domain (other parts from reference TRBV11-2 and TRBJ1-1): EAGVAQSPRYKIIEKRQSVAFWCNPISGHATLYWYQQILGQGPKLLIQFQNNGVVDDSQLPKDRFSAERLKGVDSTLKIQPAKLEDSAVYLCASSLAGTEAFFGQGTRLTVV.

The CDR3 DNA is TGTGCCAGCAGTTACTCTCGACAGCCGAACACCGGGGAGCTGTTTTTT. This translates into CASSYSRQPNTGELFF. The chain combines TRBV6-5 with TRBJ2-2; perhaps TRBD1 as D (5 bases). Germline V CDR1 and CDR2: MNHEY, SVGAGI. The V end was cut by 0 bases, the J end by 0 bases, with 8 bases between. The CDR3 totals 16 residues.

In DNA, the CDR3 is TGTGCCTGGAGTGTCCTTAGCTCTGGAAACACCATATATTTT. Encoded protein: CAWSVLSSGNTIYF. The chain joins TRBV30 to TRBJ1-3; unclear D gene. The CDR3 is made up of 14 amino acids. Trimming removed 0 bases at V and 0 bases at J, with 6 bases between. Per germline, CDR1 GTSNPN and CDR2 SVGIG (reference sequence).

The rearrangement uses TRBV6-5 and TRBJ1-1; 8 bases agree with TRBD1. Germline CDR1 reads MNHEY; CDR2 reads SVGAGI. V trimming: 6 bases; J trimming: 1 base; junction bases outside the gene matches: 4. The CDR3 runs to 14 residues. DNA of the CDR3: TGTGCCAGCAGGGCCGGGACAGGGAACACTGAAGCTTTCTTT. It is translated as CASRAGTGNTEAFF.

The DNA of the CDR3 is TGTGCCAGCAGCCCCCGGGACAGGGGAATTCTTGGCTACACCTTC. Its protein product is CASSPRDRGILGYTF. This sequence joins TRBV5-5 and TRBJ1-2, with 10 bases identical to TRBD1. The CDR3 loop spans 15 amino acids. V was pared by 4 bases and J by 7 bases, with 10 bases of the junction left unmatched. The germline V gene encodes CDR1 SGHKS and CDR2 YYEKEE (reference sequence).

V and J are TRBV7-9 and TRBJ1-2; D not certain. The CDR3 consists of 13 residues. The V end lost 0 bases, the J end lost 5 bases, and 7 bases lay between the germline ends. Per the germline V gene, CDR1 is SEHNR and CDR2 is FQNEAQ (reference sequence). CDR3 protein: CASSLATGYGYTF. DNA for the CDR3: TGTGCCAGCAGCTTAGCGACGGGGTATGGCTACACCTTC.

The chain links TRBV6-1 to TRBJ2-7; D gene unclear. This CDR3 contains 12 residues. Trimming stripped 2 bases from V and 3 bases from J, with 5 bases between. Germline V gives CDR1 MNHNS, CDR2 SASEGT. The CDR3: CASSEHSYEQYF. In DNA, the CDR3 is TGTGCCAGCAGTGAACACAGCTACGAGCAGTACTTC.

This CDR3 reads CASSFQGAVGEKLFF. The CDR3 DNA sequence: TGTGCCAGCAGCTTCCAGGGGGCTGTCGGTGAAAAACTGTTTTTT. V and J are TRBV9 and TRBJ1-4, with 8 bases that match TRBD1. The V segment lost 4 bases and the J segment 7 bases; nucleotides outside the gene matches: 9. CDR1 and CDR2 (germline): SGDLS, YYNGEE. There are 15 residues in the CDR3.

This clone came up a few times. CDR3 bases: TGTGCCAGCAGTTACCTGGGGACAGGGTTTGGCTACACCTTC. Encoded protein: CASSYLGTGFGYTF. The rearrangement uses TRBV6-5 and TRBJ1-2; 9 bases line up with TRBD1. V was clipped by 2 bases and J by 7 bases; unmatched bases: 5. Germline loops: CDR1 MNHEY, CDR2 SVGAGI. CDR3 length: 14 amino acids.

The rearrangement links TRBV7-2 to TRBJ1-1; D call uncertain. V was trimmed by 5 bases and J by 4 bases, leaving 11 bases between them. Germline V gene sequence: CDR1 SGHTA, CDR2 FQGNSA. This CDR3 spans 13 amino acids. This CDR3 is CASSPRRGTEAFF. CDR3 DNA: TGTGCCAGCAGCCCGCGGAGAGGCACTGAAGCTTTCTTT.

CDR3 protein: CATSDGTGGRTDTQYF. For the CDR3, the DNA is TGTGCCACCAGTGACGGGACAGGGGGACGCACAGATACGCAGTATTTT. The chain uses TRBV24-1 and TRBJ2-3; 11 bases agree with TRBD1. This CDR3 has 16 residues. Germline V gene sequence: CDR1 KGHDR, CDR2 SFDVKD. V shed 4 bases and J 1 base; nucleotides not matched to a gene: 3.

The chain joins TRBV7-9 to TRBJ1-1; D might be TRBD1 (6 bases). The CDR3 length is 14 residues. CDR1 SEHNR and CDR2 FQNEAQ come from the germline V gene (reference sequence). The V and J ends lost 2 bases and 8 bases respectively, with 15 bases between them. The CDR3 reads CASSLSASTGEAFF. The CDR3 region has the DNA TGTGCCAGCAGCTTATCGGCCTCTACAGGGGAAGCTTTCTTT.

The chain has TRBV6-5 and TRBJ2-7, with 9 nucleotides matching TRBD1. The CDR3 length is 14 residues. V lost 6 bases, J lost 2 bases, and 5 bases stayed unmatched. The germline V gene encodes CDR1 MNHEY and CDR2 SVGAGI. Here the CDR3 DNA reads TGTGCCAGCAGAGGGACAGGGCCCCCCTACGAGCAGTACTTC. This gives the protein CASRGTGPPYEQYF.

This chain links TRBV11-2 with TRBJ2-7; D perhaps matches TRBD2 (5 bases). Germline V lookup: CDR1 SGHAT, CDR2 FQNNGV. The CDR3 extends over 12 amino acids. Trimming removed 5 bases at V and 2 bases at J, with 7 bases between. The CDR3 DNA reads as TGTGCCAGCAGCCGAGGGACCTACGAGCAGTACTTC. Translated: CASSRGTYEQYF.

This clone has only a few counts. This chain uses TRBV3-1 (or the pseudogene TRBV3-2) with TRBJ2-1, with 7 positions matching TRBD2. This CDR3 comprises 16 residues. V was pared by 1 base and J by 3 bases, with 6 bases of the junction left unmatched. Germline V gene data show CDR1 as LGHDT and CDR2 as YNNKEL (reference sequence). In nucleotides, the CDR3 is TGTGCCAGCAGCCAAGGAAGGATAGCGGGCTACAATGAGCAGTTCTTC. It codes for CASSQGRIAGYNEQFF.

This chain joins TRBV6-7 and TRBJ1-6; 8 bases are shared with TRBD1. TRBV6-7 is identified as an open reading frame with a role that is uncertain. The CDR3 is 17 residues long. After removal of 4 bases from V and 7 bases from J, the junction contained 12 bases not matched to a gene. The chain's CDR3 is CASSCLWRTGRNSPLHF. CDR3 coding DNA: TGTGCCAGCAGTTGTTTGTGGAGGACAGGGAGGAATTCACCCCTCCACTTT.

This rearrangement joins TRBV13 to TRBJ2-2, with 10 bases matching TRBD2. The germline CDR1 and CDR2 sequences are PRHDT and FYEKMQ (reference sequence). The CDR3 totals 15 residues. V shed 3 bases and J 5 bases; nucleotides not matched to a gene: 3. The CDR3 DNA reads TGTGCCAGCAGCTTGAGGACTAGCGGTACCGGGGAGCTGTTTTTT. Encoded protein: CASSLRTSGTGELFF.

The chain couples TRBV7-2 to TRBJ2-1; D possibly corresponds to TRBD2 (6 bases). Per germline, CDR1 SGHTA and CDR2 FQGNSA. The CDR3 sequence is 13 residues long. V lost 2 bases to trimming and J lost 10 bases, with 12 bases between them. The CDR3 sequence: CASSLRRAVEQFF. The CDR3 nucleotides read TGTGCCAGCAGCTTAAGGAGGGCGGTCGAGCAGTTCTTC. The entire variable domain, with the rest obtained from reference TRBV7-2 and TRBJ2-1, is as follows: GAGVSQSPSNKVTEKGKDVELRCDPISGHTALYWYRQSLGQGLEFLIYFQGNSAPDKSGLPSDRFSAERTGGSVSTLTIQRTQQEDSAVYLCASSLRRAVEQFFGPGTRLTVL.

V and J are TRBV7-2 and TRBJ2-3; the match to TRBD2 covers 10 bases. This CDR3 is 16 amino acids long. Germline V lookup: CDR1 SGHTA, CDR2 FQGNSA. After removal of 1 base from V and 7 bases from J, the junction contained 8 bases not matched to a gene. The CDR3 DNA sequence: TGTGCCAGCAGCTTAGTGTTAGCGGGGGGAACTTATACGCAGTATTTT. Translated, it gives CASSLVLAGGTYTQYF.

This clone has a single count. The rearrangement joins TRBV5-1 to TRBJ2-5; 11 bases agree with TRBD2. Germline loops: CDR1 SGHRS, CDR2 YFSETQ. The CDR3 is 15 amino acids. J was trimmed by 3 bases and V by 3 bases; bases with no gene match: 4. Here the CDR3 reads CASSSSGGPEETQYF. In DNA, the CDR3 is TGCGCCAGCAGCTCTAGCGGGGGGCCGGAAGAGACCCAGTACTTC.

V is TRBV6-5 and J is TRBJ2-5, with a tentative D call TRBD2 (7 bases). From germline, CDR1 is MNHEY and CDR2 SVGAGI. V dropped 6 bases and J dropped 5 bases, with 19 bases sitting between them. The CDR3 contains 15 residues. The CDR3 DNA sequence: TGTGCCAGCAGCCGGGACTATCAAGGGGGGGAGACCCAGTACTTC. This translates into CASSRDYQGGETQYF.